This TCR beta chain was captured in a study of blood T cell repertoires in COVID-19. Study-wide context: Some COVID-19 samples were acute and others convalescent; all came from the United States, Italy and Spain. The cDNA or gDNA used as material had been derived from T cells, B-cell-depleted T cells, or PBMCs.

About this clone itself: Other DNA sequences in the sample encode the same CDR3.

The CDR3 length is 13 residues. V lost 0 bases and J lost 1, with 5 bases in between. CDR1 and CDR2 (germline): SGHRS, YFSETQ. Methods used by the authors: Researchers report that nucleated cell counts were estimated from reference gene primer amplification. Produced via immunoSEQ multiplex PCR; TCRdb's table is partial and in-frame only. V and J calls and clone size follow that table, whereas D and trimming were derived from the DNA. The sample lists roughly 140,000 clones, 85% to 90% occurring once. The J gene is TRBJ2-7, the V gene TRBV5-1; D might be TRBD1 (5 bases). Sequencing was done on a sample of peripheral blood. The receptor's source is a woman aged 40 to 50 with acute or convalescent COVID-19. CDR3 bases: TGCGCCAGCAGCTTGGCAGGGTCCTACGAGCAGTACTTC. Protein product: CASSLAGSYEQYF.